A single sample is the source of the 14 T cell receptor beta chains below, sequenced in a study of neoadjuvant nivolumab and ipilimumab in lung cancer. The method was immunoSEQ multiplex PCR; TCRdb's version includes in-frame clones alone and lacks a portion of them. This sample has more than 20,000 clones, with 82% found just once. The sample consisted of tumor tissue, taken after neoadjuvant nivolumab, alone or with ipilimumab, at or shortly before surgery. Every receptor here comes from an adult with non-small cell lung cancer.

The chain joins TRBV14 to TRBJ1-2, with D unresolved. V was cut by 3 bases and J by 3 bases, with 11 bases left in between. This CDR3 contains 14 residues. Looked up from germline, CDR1 is SGHDN and CDR2 is FVKESK. Here the CDR3 reads CASSQTQTDYGYTF. DNA for the CDR3: TGTGCCAGCAGCCAGACACAAACTGACTATGGCTACACCTTC. The full variable domain, its missing parts supplied by reference TRBV14 and TRBJ1-2, is EAGVTQFPSHSVIEKGQTVTLRCDPISGHDNLYWYRRVMGKEIKFLLHFVKESKQDESGMPNNRFLAERTGGTYSTLKVQPAELEDSGVYFCASSQTQTDYGYTFGSGTRLTVV.

This clone was observed a single time. V usage is TRBV5-1 and J usage is TRBJ1-5, with D perhaps matching TRBD1 (6 bases). The CDR3 spans 15 residues. With 0 bases removed from V and 5 bases from J, the gap between germline ends came to 12 bases. CDR1 is SGHRS, CDR2 YFSETQ, per germline. The CDR3 nucleotides read TGCGCCAGCAGCTTGGATGGGGGGGCCTATCAGCCCCAGCATTTT. Its protein is CASSLDGGAYQPQHF.

The chain recombines TRBV6-5 with TRBJ2-1, with D unresolved. The CDR3 sequence is 11 residues long. Per germline, CDR1 MNHEY and CDR2 SVGAGI. Trimming stripped 0 bases from V and 10 bases from J, with 4 bases between. The CDR3 DNA sequence: TGTGCCAGCAGTTACTCTCGAGAGCAGTTCTTC. Translation: CASSYSREQFF.

The chain employs TRBV30 and TRBJ2-7, with 9 positions matching TRBD1. The CDR3 covers 14 residues. CDR1 GTSNPN and CDR2 SVGIG come from the germline V gene (reference sequence). Germline trimming cut 3 bases from V and 2 bases from J; bases unmatched to any gene: 5. The CDR3 nucleotides are TGTGCCTGGAGGTTCGGGACAGGGCCCTACGAGCAGTACTTC. The encoded protein is CAWRFGTGPYEQYF.

The chain employs TRBV6-5 and TRBJ2-1; 9 positions match TRBD1. The CDR3 loop spans 12 amino acids. The junction had 5 bases not matched to a gene; V was cut back by 10 bases and J by 7 bases. Germline values: CDR1 MNHEY, CDR2 SVGAGI. Written as DNA, the CDR3 is TGTGCCACCCGGACAGGGGATAATGAGCAGTTCTTC. Amino acid sequence: CATRTGDNEQFF.

The J gene is TRBJ2-5, the V gene TRBV25-1; either TRBD1 or TRBD2 may supply D (5 bases each). The V end lost 7 bases, the J end lost 4 bases, and 13 bases lay between the germline ends. The CDR3 has 13 amino acids. Germline loops: CDR1 MGHDK, CDR2 SYGVNS. CDR3 loop: CASKFQGAETQYF. The DNA of the CDR3 is TGTGCCAGCAAATTCCAGGGAGCAGAGACCCAGTACTTC. Looking up the rest from reference TRBV25-1 and TRBJ2-5 gives the full variable domain: EADIYQTPRYLVIGTGKKITLECSQTMGHDKMYWYQQDPGMELHLIHYSYGVNSTEKGDLSSESTVSRIRTEHFPLTLESARPSHTSQYLCASKFQGAETQYFGPGTRLLVL.

This rearrangement joins TRBV6-6 to TRBJ2-5, with 9 nucleotides matching TRBD2. V lost 2 bases and J lost 5; bases outside the gene matches: 0. The CDR3 is made up of 13 amino acids. Germline CDR1 MNHNY, CDR2 SVGAGI (reference sequence). The CDR3 sequence is CASSYAGGETQYF. CDR3 coding DNA: TGTGCCAGCAGTTACGCGGGAGGGGAGACCCAGTACTTC.

The CDR3 sequence: CASSPHRTTVTNIQYF. CDR3 nucleotide sequence: TGTGCCAGCAGCCCCCACAGGACAACTGTCACAAACATTCAGTACTTC. This chain joins TRBV27 and TRBJ2-4; D possibly corresponds to TRBD1 (5 bases). CDR3 length: 16 amino acids. Trimming removed 6 bases from V and 6 bases from J, with 21 bases in between. CDR1 and CDR2 from the germline V gene are MNHEY and SMNVEV (reference sequence).

Only one count was recorded for this clone. The chain has TRBV2 and TRBJ2-4; the D gene is possibly TRBD2 (5 bases). V gave up 4 bases and J gave up 2 bases, with 9 bases separating them. This CDR3 has 14 amino acids. Germline-derived CDR1 and CDR2 are SNHLY and FYNNEI. The CDR3 DNA is TGTGCCAGCAGTGGATGGGAGCCCAAAAACATTCAGTACTTC. Residues: CASSGWEPKNIQYF.

The chain links TRBV18 to TRBJ2-7; 9 bases are a match to TRBD1. Germline trimming cut 3 bases from V and 2 bases from J; bases unmatched to any gene: 2. Germline CDR1 is KGHSH and CDR2 is LQKENI. This CDR3 is built from 14 residues. The CDR3 protein is CASSPRQGAYEQYF. CDR3 in DNA: TGTGCCAGCTCACCCCGACAGGGGGCCTACGAGCAGTACTTC.

This clone was seen a few times. Relative to the germline gene, one junction end is altered; a read error may explain this. This chain connects TRBV29-1 to TRBJ2-1; a weak D match, TRBD2 (6 bases). There are 14 residues in the CDR3. Germline assignment: CDR1 SQVTM and CDR2 ANQGSEA. CDR3: CSVEEDPGAPPKVF. The CDR3 DNA follows: TGCAGCGTTGAAGAAGATCCGGGAGCCCCTCCTAAGGTCTTC.

The chain carries TRBV10-2 and TRBJ2-1; D call uncertain. The ends were cut back, 8 bases at V and 4 bases at J, with 6 bases in the middle. The germline gives CDR1 WSHSY, CDR2 SAAADI. The CDR3 covers 11 residues. The CDR3 here is CASLLYNEQFF. CDR3 DNA sequence: TGCGCCAGCCTACTTTACAATGAGCAGTTCTTC.

The chain joins TRBV5-1 to TRBJ2-7; TRBD1 is a possible D gene (6 bases). CDR1 is SGHRS and CDR2 is YFSETQ in the germline V gene. CDR3 length: 15 amino acids. The V and J ends lost 0 bases and 5 bases respectively, with 15 bases between them. The CDR3, as DNA: TGCGCCAGCAGCTTGGGACAGGCGAGGGATGACGAGCAGTACTTC. This translates into CASSLGQARDDEQYF.

The chain's CDR3 is CASSFDGDTQYF. In DNA, the CDR3 is TGTGCCAGCAGCTTTGACGGAGATACGCAGTATTTT. The chain combines TRBV7-6 with TRBJ2-3; no reliable D call. CDR1 and CDR2 (germline): SGHVS, FNYEAQ. The CDR3 is made up of 12 amino acids. V was pared by 3 bases and J by 5 bases, with 6 bases between.